These 11 T cell receptor beta chains came from one sample sequenced in a study of Ad26.COV2.S vaccination and SARS-CoV-2 variants. Treatment in this sample: over 15 received Ad26.COV2.S at low or high dose, single or two shots; roughly five received placebo; per-sample allocation not given. Sample collection was performed on day 63 after the first vaccine or placebo injection. Sequenced by immunoSEQ multiplex PCR; TCRdb stores in-frame clones only, minus some. The repertoire has about 680,000 clones, 89% of them found once; the top ten carry about 1.5%. The sequenced sample was peripheral blood, obtained in a trial of Ad26.COV2.S vaccine versus placebo. The receptors stem from a person aged 18-65 years who received the Ad26.COV2.S COVID-19 vaccine or a placebo.

V usage is TRBV2 and J usage is TRBJ2-4, with D maybe TRBD1 (5 bases). There are 12 residues in the CDR3. The ends were cut back, 6 bases at V and 6 bases at J, with 9 bases in the middle. In germline, CDR1 is SNHLY, CDR2 FYNNEI. For the CDR3, the DNA is TGTGCCAGCAGACAGGATTCAAACATTCAGTACTTC. Translated, it gives CASRQDSNIQYF.

The rearrangement uses TRBV27 and TRBJ2-1; a possible D gene is TRBD2 (5 bases). In germline, CDR1 is MNHEY, CDR2 SMNVEV (reference sequence). This CDR3 region has 12 residues. Trimming removed 2 bases at V and 8 bases at J, with 7 bases between. The CDR3, as DNA: TGTGCCAGCAGTTTACCCGGGGATGAGCAGTTCTTC. Translating gives CASSLPGDEQFF.

The J gene is TRBJ1-1, the V gene TRBV6-5; tentatively, D is TRBD1 (5 bases). This CDR3 region has 13 residues. Trimming stripped 4 bases from V and 8 bases from J, with 14 bases between. CDR1 and CDR2 from the germline V gene are MNHEY and SVGAGI. The CDR3 DNA sequence: TGTGCCAGCAGTTGGGGGACCGACAGAGAAGCTTTCTTT. Protein sequence: CASSWGTDREAFF.

This clone appeared a single time. The sample contains more than one DNA sequence encoding this CDR3. The chain uses TRBV3-1 (or the pseudogene TRBV3-2) and TRBJ1-5, with D possibly matching TRBD1 (5 bases). This CDR3 is built from 13 residues. The V gene lost 3 bases and the J gene lost 5 bases, with 8 bases spanning the gap. From germline, CDR1 is LGHDT and CDR2 YNNKEL (reference sequence). CDR3: CASSQGGDQPQHF. CDR3 in DNA: TGTGCCAGCAGCCAGGGGGGAGATCAGCCCCAGCATTTT.

The chain carries TRBV7-9 and TRBJ1-3; no clear D. V was cut by 3 bases and J by 2 bases, with 11 bases left in between. This CDR3 comprises 15 residues. Germline values: CDR1 SEHNR, CDR2 FQNEAQ (reference sequence). In DNA form, the CDR3 reads TGTGCCAGCAGCTTTGACTCATCTCCTGGAAACACCATATATTTT. Its translation is CASSFDSSPGNTIYF.

This sequence joins TRBV7-8 and TRBJ1-1; 7 positions agree with TRBD1. The CDR3 spans 14 residues. Germline loops: CDR1 SGHVS, CDR2 FQNEAQ. The trim removed 5 bases at V and 6 bases at J, leaving 9 bases unmatched. DNA of the CDR3: TGTGCCAGCAGCGCAGACCGGGACAGCCCTGAAGCTTTCTTT. This encodes CASSADRDSPEAFF.

The chain is built from TRBV5-3 and TRBJ2-7, with D perhaps assigned TRBD1 or TRBD2 (5 bases each). TRBV5-3 is known as an ORF, though its function is uncertain. V shed 9 bases and J shed 3 bases, with 16 bases lying between them. CDR3 length: 13 residues. This CDR3 is CATTVGDLYEQYF. The CDR3 DNA reads as TGTGCCACCACCGTCGGGGACCTCTACGAGCAGTACTTC.

V and J are TRBV4-3 and TRBJ2-2; TRBD2 might be the D (6 bases). The CDR3 consists of 17 residues. The V gene lost 1 base and the J gene lost 5 bases, with 17 bases spanning the gap. Germline-derived CDR1 and CDR2 are LGHNA and YSLEER. For the CDR3, the DNA is TGCGCCAGCAGCCAAGGAGCTGGGGAGGATAGGACCGGGGAGCTGTTTTTT. It translates to CASSQGAGEDRTGELFF.

The J gene is TRBJ2-1, the V gene TRBV29-1; 7 nucleotides align to TRBD2. The CDR3 has 15 residues. V lost 3 bases to trimming and J lost 0 bases; unmatched junction nucleotides: 5. Germline CDR1 SQVTM, CDR2 ANQGSEA. The CDR3 DNA sequence: TGCAGCGTTGAGGGGGGGAGAGCCTCCTACAATGAGCAGTTCTTC. Its protein is CSVEGGRASYNEQFF.

The V gene is TRBV20-1, the J gene TRBJ2-1; D unclear. Germline V gives CDR1 DFQATT, CDR2 SNEGSKA (reference sequence). The CDR3 sequence is 11 residues long. The V end was cut by 1 base, the J end by 8 bases, with 6 bases between. In DNA form, the CDR3 reads TGCAGTGCTAGAGTGGATGATGAGCAGTTCTTC. Encoded protein: CSARVDDEQFF.

V gene TRBV4-2 combines with J gene TRBJ1-6; D is perhaps TRBD1 (6 bases). Germline CDR1 and CDR2: LGHNA and YNFKEQ. The V end lost 0 bases, the J end lost 3 bases, and 18 bases lay between the germline ends. The CDR3 loop spans 19 amino acids. DNA of the CDR3: TGTGCCAGCAGCCAAGATTCGGGAGGGGGTAGGGTCTATAATTCACCCCTCCACTTT. It is translated as CASSQDSGGGRVYNSPLHF.